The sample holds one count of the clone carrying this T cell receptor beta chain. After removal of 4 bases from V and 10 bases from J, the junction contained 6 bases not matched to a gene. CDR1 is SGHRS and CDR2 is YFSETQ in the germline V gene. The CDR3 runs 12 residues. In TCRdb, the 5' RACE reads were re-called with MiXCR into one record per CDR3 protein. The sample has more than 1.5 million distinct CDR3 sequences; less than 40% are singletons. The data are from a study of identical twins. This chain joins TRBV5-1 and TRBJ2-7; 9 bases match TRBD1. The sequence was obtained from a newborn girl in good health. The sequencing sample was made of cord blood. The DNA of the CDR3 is TGCGCCAGCAGCAAGGGACAGGGAATCCAGTACTTC. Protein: CASSKGQGIQYF.